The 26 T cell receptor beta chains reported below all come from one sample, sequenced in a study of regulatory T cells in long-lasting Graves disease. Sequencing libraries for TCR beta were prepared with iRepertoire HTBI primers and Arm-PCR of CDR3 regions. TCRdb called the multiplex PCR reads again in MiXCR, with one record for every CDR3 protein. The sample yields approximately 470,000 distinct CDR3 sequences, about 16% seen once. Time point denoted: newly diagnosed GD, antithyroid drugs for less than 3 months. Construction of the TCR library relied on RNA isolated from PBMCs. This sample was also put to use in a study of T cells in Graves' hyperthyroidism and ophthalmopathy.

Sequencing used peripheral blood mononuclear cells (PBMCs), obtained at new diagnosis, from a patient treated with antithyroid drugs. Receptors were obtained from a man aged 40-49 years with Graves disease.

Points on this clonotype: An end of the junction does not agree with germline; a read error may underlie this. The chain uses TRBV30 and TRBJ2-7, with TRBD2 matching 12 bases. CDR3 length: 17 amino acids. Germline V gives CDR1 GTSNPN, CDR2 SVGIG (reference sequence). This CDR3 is CARSQASGRASSYEQYF. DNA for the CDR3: TGTGCCCGGAGCCAGGCTAGCGGGAGGGCCTCGTCCTACGAGCAGTACTTC.

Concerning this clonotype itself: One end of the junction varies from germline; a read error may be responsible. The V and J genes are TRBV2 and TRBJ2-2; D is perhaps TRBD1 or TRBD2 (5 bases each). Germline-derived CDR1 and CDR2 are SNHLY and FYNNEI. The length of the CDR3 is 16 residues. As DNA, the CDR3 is TGTGCCAGCAGTGATTGGGGGAAAAAAAACACCGGGGAGCTGGTTTTT. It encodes CASSDWGKKNTGELVF.

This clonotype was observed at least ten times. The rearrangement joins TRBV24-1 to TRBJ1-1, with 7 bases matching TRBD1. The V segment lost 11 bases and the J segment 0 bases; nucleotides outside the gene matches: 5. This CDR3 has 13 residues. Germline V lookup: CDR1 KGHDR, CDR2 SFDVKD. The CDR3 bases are TGTGCCATCCGACAGGGAGTGAACACTGAAGCTTTCTTT. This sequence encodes CAIRQGVNTEAFF.

In DNA form, the CDR3 reads TGCAGCGTCCTTGGGGGACGGATCTACAATGAGCAGTTCTTC. Translated, it gives CSVLGGRIYNEQFF. V is TRBV29-1 and J is TRBJ2-1, with D possibly being TRBD1 or TRBD2 (5 bases each). Germline V gene data show CDR1 as SQVTM and CDR2 as ANQGSEA. The V and J ends lost 6 bases and 3 bases respectively, with 15 bases between them. This CDR3 contains 14 residues.

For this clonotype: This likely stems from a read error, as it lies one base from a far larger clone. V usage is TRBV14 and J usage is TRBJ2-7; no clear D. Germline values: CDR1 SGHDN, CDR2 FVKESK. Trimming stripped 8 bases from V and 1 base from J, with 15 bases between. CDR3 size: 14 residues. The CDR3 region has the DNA TGTGCCAGCGGGGATCGACCGAATTCCTACGAGCAGTACTTC. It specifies CASGDRPNSYEQYF.

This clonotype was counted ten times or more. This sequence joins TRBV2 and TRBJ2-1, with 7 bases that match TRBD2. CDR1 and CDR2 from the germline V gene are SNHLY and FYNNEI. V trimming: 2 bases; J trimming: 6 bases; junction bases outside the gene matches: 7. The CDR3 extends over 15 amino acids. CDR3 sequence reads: CASSEWAGATNEQFF. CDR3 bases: TGTGCCAGCAGTGAATGGGCGGGAGCAACCAATGAGCAGTTCTTC.

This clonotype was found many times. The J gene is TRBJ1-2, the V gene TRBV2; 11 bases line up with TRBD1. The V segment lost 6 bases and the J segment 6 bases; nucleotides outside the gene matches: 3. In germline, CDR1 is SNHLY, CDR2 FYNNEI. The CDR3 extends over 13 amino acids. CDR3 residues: CASSRDRGDGYTF. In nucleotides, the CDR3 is TGTGCCAGCAGCCGGGACAGGGGGGATGGCTACACCTTC.

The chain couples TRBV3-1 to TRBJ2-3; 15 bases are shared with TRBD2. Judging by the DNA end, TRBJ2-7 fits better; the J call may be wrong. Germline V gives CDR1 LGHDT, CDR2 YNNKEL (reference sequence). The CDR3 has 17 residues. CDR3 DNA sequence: TGTGCCAGCAGCCCGCCGGCCGGACTAGCGGGAGGGGGGGAGCAGTACTTC. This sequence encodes CASSPPAGLAGGGEQYF.

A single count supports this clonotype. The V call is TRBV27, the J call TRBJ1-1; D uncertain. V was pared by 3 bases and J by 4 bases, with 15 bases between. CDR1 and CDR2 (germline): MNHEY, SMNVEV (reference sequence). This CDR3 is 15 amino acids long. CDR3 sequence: CASSLRDGRRTEAFF. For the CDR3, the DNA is TGTGCCAGCAGTTTGAGAGATGGCAGACGCACTGAAGCTTTCTTT.

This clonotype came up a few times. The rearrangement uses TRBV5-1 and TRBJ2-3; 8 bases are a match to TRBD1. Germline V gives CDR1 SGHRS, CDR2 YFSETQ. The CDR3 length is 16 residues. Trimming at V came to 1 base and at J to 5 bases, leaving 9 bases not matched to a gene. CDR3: CASSLISGQVKDTQYF. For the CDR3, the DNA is TGCGCCAGCAGCTTGATATCGGGACAGGTGAAAGATACGCAGTATTTT. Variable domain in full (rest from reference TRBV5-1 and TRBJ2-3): KAGVTQTPRYLIKTRGQQVTLSCSPISGHRSVSWYQQTPGQGLQFLFEYFSETQRNKGNFPGRFSGRQFSNSRSEMNVSTLELGDSALYLCASSLISGQVKDTQYFGPGTRLTVL.

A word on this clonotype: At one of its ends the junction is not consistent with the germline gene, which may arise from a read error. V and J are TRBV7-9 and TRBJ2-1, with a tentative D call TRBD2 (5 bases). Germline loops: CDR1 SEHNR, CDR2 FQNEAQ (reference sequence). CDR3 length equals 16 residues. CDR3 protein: CAGSPTSPAAHNEQFF. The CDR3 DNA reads TGTGCCGGCAGCCCTACGTCCCCAGCGGCCCACAATGAGCAGTTCTTC.

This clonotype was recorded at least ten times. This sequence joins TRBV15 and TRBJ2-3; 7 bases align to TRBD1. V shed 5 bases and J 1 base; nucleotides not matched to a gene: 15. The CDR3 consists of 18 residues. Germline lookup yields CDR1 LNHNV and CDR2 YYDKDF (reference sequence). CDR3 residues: CATSRGQADRLGTDTQYF. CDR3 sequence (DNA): TGTGCCACCAGCCGCGGACAGGCCGATCGGTTGGGCACAGATACGCAGTATTTT.

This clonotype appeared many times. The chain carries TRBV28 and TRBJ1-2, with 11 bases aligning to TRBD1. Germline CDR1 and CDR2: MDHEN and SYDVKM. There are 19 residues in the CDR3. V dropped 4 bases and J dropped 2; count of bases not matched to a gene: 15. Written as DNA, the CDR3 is TGTGCCAGCAGTTCCGTATTCCCGGGACAGGGGGAACCCAACTATGGCTACACCTTC. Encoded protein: CASSSVFPGQGEPNYGYTF.

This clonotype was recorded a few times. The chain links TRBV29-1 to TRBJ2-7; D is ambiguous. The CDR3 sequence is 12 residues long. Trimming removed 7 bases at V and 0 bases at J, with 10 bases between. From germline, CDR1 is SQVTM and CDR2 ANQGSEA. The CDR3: CSGTDGSYEQYF. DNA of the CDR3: TGCAGCGGGACCGACGGCTCCTACGAGCAGTACTTC.

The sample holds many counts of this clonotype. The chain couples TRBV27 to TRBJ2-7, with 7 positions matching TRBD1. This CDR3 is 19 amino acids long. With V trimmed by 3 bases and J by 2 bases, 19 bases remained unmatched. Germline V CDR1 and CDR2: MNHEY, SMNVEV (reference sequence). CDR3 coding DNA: TGTGCCAGCAGTTTTCGATCTGTCGCTATACAGGGGTTCCCCTACGAGCAGTACTTC. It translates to CASSFRSVAIQGFPYEQYF.

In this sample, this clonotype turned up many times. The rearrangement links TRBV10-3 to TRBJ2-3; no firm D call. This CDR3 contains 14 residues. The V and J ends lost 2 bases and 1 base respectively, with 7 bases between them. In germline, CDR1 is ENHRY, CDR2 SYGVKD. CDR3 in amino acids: CAISETGRTDTQYF. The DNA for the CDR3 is TGTGCCATCAGTGAGACTGGACGCACAGATACGCAGTATTTT.

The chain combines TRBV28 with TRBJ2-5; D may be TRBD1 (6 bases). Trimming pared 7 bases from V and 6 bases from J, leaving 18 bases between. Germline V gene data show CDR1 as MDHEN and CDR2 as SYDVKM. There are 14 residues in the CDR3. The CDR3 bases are TGTGCCAGCATTGAGGCGGGCAGGGGACAGACCCAGTACTTC. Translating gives CASIEAGRGQTQYF. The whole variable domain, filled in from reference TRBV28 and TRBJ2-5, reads DVKVTQSSRYLVKRTGEKVFLECVQDMDHENMFWYRQDPGLGLRLIYFSYDVKMKEKGDIPEGYSVSREKKERFSLILESASTNQTSMYLCASIEAGRGQTQYFGPGTRLLVL.

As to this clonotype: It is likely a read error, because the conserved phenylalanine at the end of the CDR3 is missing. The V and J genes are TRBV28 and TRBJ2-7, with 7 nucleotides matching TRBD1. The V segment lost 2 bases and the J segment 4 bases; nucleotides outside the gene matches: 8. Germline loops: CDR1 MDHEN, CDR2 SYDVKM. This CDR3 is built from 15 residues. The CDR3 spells CASSLTGAMGYEQYL. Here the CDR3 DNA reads TGTGCCAGCAGTTTAACAGGGGCCATGGGATACGAGCAGTACCTC.

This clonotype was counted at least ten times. CDR3 DNA sequence: TGTGCCAGCAGCCCTTCGGCGGCGGCCGGGGAGCTGTTTTTT. Its translation is CASSPSAAAGELFF. The chain carries TRBV11-2 and TRBJ2-2; D is uncertain. V was trimmed by 5 bases and J by 6 bases, leaving 13 bases between them. The CDR3 has 14 residues. Germline CDR1 reads SGHAT; CDR2 reads FQNNGV.

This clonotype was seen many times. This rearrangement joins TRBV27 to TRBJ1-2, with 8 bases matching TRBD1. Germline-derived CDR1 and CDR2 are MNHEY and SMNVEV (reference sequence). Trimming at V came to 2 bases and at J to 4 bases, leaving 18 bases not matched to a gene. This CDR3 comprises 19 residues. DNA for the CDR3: TGTGCCAGCAGTTTACAATCGGGACAGGAGTCCTGGGGAGTCTATGGCTACACCTTC. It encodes CASSLQSGQESWGVYGYTF.

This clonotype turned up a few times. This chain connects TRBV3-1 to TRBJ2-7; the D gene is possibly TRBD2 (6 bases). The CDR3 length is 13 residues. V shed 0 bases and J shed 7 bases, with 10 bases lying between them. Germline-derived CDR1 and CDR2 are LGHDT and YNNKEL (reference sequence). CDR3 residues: CASSQDVRGEQYF. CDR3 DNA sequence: TGTGCCAGCAGCCAAGATGTGCGGGGTGAGCAGTACTTC.

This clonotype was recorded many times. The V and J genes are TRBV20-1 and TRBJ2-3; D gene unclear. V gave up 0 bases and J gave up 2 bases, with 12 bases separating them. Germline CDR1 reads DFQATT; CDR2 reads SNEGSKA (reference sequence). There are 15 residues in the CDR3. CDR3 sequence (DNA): TGCAGTGCTAGAGACTCGAAGGACCCCACAGATACGCAGTATTTT. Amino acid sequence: CSARDSKDPTDTQYF.

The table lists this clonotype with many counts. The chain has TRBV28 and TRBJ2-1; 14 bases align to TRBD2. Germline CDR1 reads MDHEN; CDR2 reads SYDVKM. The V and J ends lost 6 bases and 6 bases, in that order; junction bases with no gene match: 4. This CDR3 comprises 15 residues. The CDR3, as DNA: TGTGCCAGCAGCGAGGGACTAGCGGGAGCCAATGAGCAGTTCTTC. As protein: CASSEGLAGANEQFF.

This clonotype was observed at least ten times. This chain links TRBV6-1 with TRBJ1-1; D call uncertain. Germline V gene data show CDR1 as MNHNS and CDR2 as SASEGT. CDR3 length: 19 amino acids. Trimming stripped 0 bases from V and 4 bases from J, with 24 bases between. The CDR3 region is CASSEAVKGGLGAGTEAFF. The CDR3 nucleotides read TGTGCCAGCAGTGAAGCAGTGAAAGGAGGGTTGGGCGCGGGCACTGAAGCTTTCTTT.

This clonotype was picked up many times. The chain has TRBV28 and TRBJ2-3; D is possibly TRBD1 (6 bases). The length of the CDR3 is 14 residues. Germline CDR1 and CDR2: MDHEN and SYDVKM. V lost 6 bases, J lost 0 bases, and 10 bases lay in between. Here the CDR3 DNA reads TGTGCCAGCAGGACAGGTCTTAGCACAGATACGCAGTATTTT. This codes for CASRTGLSTDTQYF.

CDR3 amino acids: CASSEIAGTGGSEAFF. CDR3 sequence (DNA): TGTGCCAGCAGCGAAATAGCCGGGACAGGGGGTTCTGAAGCTTTCTTT. The rearrangement joins TRBV7-9 to TRBJ1-1, with 11 positions matching TRBD1. This CDR3 is 16 amino acids long. After removal of 5 bases from V and 6 bases from J, the junction contained 11 bases not matched to a gene. Germline CDR1 SEHNR, CDR2 FQNEAQ (reference sequence).